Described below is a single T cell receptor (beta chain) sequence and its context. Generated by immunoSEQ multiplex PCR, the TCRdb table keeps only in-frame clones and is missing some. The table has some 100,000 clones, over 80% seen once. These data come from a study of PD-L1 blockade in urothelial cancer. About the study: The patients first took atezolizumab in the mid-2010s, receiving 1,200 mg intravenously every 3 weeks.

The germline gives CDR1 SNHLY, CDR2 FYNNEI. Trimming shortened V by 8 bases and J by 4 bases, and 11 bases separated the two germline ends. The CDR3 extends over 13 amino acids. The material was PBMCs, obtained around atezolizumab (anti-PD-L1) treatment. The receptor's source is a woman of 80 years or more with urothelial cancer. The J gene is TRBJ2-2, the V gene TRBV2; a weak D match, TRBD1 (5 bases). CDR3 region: CASFRQTTGELFF. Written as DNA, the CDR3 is TGTGCCAGCTTCAGACAGACCACCGGGGAGCTGTTTTTT.